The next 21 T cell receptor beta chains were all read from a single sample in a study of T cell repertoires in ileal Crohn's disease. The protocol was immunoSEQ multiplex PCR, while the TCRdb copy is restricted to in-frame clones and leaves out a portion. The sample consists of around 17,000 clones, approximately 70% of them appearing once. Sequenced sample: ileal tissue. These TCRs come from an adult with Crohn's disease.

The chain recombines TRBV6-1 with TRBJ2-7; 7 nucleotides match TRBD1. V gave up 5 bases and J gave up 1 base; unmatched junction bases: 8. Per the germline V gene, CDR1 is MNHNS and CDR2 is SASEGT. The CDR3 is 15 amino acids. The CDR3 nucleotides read TGTGCCAGCAGTCCGGAAGAGGGGGCTTCCTACGAGCAGTACTTC. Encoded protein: CASSPEEGASYEQYF.

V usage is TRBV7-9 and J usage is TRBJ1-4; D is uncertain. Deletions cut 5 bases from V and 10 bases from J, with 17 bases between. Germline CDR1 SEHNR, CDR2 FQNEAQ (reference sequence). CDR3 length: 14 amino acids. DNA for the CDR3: TGTGCCAGCAGCCCGAGAGGGTGGGGTTCAAAACTGTTTTTT. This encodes CASSPRGWGSKLFF.

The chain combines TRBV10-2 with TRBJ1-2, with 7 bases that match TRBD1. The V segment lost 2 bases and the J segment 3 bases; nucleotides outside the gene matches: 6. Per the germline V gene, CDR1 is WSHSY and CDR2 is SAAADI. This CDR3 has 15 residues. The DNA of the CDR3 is TGCGCCAGCAGTGAGAGACAGGGAATCGACTATGGCTACACCTTC. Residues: CASSERQGIDYGYTF.

The CDR3 nucleotides are TGCGCCAGCAGCTCGCCTTCGGGATTCACCGGGGAGCTGTTTTTT. Encoded protein: CASSSPSGFTGELFF. The chain joins TRBV5-1 to TRBJ2-2, with D possibly matching TRBD2 (5 bases). The V gene's germline CDR1 is SGHRS and CDR2 YFSETQ. The CDR3 extends over 15 amino acids. Between the trimmed V and J ends, which lost 3 bases and 4 bases, there was a span of 13 bases.

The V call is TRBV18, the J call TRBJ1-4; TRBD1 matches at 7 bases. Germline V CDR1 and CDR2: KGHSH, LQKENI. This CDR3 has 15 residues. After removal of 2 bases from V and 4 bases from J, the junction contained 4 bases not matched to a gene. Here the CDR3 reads CASSPEQGFNEKLFF. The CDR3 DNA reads TGTGCCAGCTCACCAGAACAGGGGTTTAATGAAAAACTGTTTTTT. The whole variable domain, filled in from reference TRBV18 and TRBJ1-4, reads NAGVMQNPRHLVRRRGQEARLRCSPMKGHSHVYWYRQLPEEGLKFMVYLQKENIIDESGMPKERFSAEFPKEGPSILRIQQVVRGDSAAYFCASSPEQGFNEKLFFGSGTQLSVL.

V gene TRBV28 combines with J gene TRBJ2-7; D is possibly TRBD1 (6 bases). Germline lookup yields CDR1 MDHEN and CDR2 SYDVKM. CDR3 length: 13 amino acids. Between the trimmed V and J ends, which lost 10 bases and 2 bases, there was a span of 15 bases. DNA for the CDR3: TGTGCCACCCGGGACACCTTCCCCTACGAGCAGTACTTC. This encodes CATRDTFPYEQYF.

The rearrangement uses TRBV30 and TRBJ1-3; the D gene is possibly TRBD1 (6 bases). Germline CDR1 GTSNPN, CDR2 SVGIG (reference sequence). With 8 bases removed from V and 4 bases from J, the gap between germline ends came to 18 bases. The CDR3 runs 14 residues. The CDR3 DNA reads TGTGCCCAAGGGGGAAGAACAGTCGGAAACACCATATATTTT. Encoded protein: CAQGGRTVGNTIYF. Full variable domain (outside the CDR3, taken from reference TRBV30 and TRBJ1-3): SQTIHQWPATLVQPVGSPLSLECTVEGTSNPNLYWYRQAAGRGLQLLFYSVGIGQISSEVPQNLSASRPQDRQFILSSKKLLLSDSGFYLCAQGGRTVGNTIYFGEGSWLTVV.

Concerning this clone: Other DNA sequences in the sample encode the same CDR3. CDR3 sequence (DNA): TGTGCCAGCAGTTACTCGGGACTAGCGGGGACCTACGAGCAGTACTTC. It specifies CASSYSGLAGTYEQYF. V is TRBV6-5 and J is TRBJ2-7, with TRBD2 matching over 13 bases. CDR1 and CDR2 from the germline V gene are MNHEY and SVGAGI. The CDR3 spans 16 residues. V was clipped by 0 bases and J by 2 bases; unmatched bases: 1.

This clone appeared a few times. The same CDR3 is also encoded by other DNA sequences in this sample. DNA of the CDR3: TGTGCCAGCAGCTCACGGGAAAACACCATATATTTT. It translates to CASSSRENTIYF. J is TRBJ1-3 and V is TRBV9; D gene uncertain. Germline CDR1 is SGDLS and CDR2 is YYNGEE. This CDR3 region has 12 residues. V was clipped by 4 bases and J by 6 bases, with 8 bases between them.

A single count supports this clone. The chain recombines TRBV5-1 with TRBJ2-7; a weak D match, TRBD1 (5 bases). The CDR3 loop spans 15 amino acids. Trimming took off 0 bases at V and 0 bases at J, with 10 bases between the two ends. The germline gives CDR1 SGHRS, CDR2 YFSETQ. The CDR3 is CASSLVDRTSYEQYF. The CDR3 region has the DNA TGCGCCAGCAGCTTGGTTGACAGAACCTCCTACGAGCAGTACTTC.

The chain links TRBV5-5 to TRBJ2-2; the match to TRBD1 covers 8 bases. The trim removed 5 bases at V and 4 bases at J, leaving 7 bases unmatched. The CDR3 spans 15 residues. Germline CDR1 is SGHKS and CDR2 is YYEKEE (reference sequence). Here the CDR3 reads CASSWTGFTTGELFF. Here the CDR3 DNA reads TGTGCCAGCAGTTGGACAGGGTTTACCACCGGGGAGCTGTTTTTT. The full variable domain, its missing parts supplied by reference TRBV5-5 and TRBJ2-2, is DAGVTQSPTHLIKTRGQQVTLRCSPISGHKSVSWYQQVLGQGPQFIFQYYEKEERGRGNFPDRFSARQFPNYSSELNVNALLLGDSALYLCASSWTGFTTGELFFGEGSRLTVL.

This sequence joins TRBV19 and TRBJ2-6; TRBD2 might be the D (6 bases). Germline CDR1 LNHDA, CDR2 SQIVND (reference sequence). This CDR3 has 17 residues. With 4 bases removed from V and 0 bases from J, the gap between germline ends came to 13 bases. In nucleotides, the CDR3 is TGTGCCAGTAGTAAAGCAGGGACTTTCTCTGGGGCCAACGTCCTGACTTTC. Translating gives CASSKAGTFSGANVLTF.

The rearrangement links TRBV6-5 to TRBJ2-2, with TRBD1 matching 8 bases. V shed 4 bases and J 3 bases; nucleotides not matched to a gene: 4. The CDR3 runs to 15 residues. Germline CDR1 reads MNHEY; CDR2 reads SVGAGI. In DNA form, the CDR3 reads TGTGCCAGCAGTTCAGGGGGCGTAGACACCGGGGAGCTGTTTTTT. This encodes CASSSGGVDTGELFF.

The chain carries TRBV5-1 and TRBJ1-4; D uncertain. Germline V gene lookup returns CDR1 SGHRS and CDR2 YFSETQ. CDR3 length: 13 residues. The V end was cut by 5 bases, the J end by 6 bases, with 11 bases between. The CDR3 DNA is TGCGCCAGCAGATTCGAGGAGTATGAAAAACTGTTTTTT. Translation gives CASRFEEYEKLFF.

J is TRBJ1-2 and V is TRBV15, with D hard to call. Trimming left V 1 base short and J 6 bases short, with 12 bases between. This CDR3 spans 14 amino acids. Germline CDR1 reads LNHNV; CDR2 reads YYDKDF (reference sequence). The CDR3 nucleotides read TGTGCCACCAGCAGAGCGCTAACTACGGATGGCTACACCTTC. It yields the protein CATSRALTTDGYTF.

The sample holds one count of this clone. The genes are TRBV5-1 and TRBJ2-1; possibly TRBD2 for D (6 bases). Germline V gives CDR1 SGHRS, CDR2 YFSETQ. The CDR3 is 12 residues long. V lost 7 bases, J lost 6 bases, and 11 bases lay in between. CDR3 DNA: TGCGCCAGCGGGAGGAAAGTCAATGAGCAGTTCTTC. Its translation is CASGRKVNEQFF.

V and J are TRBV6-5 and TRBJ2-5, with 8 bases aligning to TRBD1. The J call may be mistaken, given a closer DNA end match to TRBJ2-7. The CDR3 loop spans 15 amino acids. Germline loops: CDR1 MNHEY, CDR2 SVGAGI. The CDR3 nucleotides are TGTGCCAGCAGTTACTTGGGACAGGAATCCTACGAGCAGTACTTC. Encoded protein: CASSYLGQESYEQYF.

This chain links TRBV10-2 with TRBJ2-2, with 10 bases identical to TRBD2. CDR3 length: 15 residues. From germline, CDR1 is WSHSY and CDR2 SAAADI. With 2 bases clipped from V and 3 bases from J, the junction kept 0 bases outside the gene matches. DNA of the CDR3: TGCGCCAGCAGTGAGCTAGCGGGAGACACCGGGGAGCTGTTTTTT. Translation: CASSELAGDTGELFF.

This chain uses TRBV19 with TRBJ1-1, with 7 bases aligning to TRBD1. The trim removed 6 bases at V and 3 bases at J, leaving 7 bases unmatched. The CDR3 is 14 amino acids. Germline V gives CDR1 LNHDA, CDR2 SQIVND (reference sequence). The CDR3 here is CASRIQGMDTEAFF. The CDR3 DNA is TGTGCCAGTAGGATACAGGGGATGGACACTGAAGCTTTCTTT. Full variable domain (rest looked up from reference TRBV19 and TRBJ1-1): DGGITQSPKYLFRKEGQNVTLSCEQNLNHDAMYWYRQDPGQGLRLIYYSQIVNDFQKGDIAEGYSVSREKKESFPLTVTSAQKNPTAFYLCASRIQGMDTEAFFGQGTRLTVV.

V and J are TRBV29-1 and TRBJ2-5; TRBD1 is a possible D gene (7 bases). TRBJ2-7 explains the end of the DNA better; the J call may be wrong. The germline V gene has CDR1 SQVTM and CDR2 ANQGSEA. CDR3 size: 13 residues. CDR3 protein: CSVQGGELYEQYF. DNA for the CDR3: TGCAGCGTTCAGGGGGGTGAGCTCTACGAGCAGTACTTC.

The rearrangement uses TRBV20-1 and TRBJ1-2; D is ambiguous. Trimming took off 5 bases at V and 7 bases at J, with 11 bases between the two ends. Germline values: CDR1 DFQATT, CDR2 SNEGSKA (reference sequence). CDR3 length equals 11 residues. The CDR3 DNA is TGCAGTGCTTCCCGAGAGTTTGGCTACACCTTC. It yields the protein CSASREFGYTF.